These 26 T cell receptor beta chains were all obtained from the same sample, sequenced in a study of early T cells in non-severe SARS-CoV-2 infection. Using its own MiXCR run on the 5' RACE reads, TCRdb lists one record per CDR3 protein. The repertoire includes about 76,000 distinct CDR3 sequences, roughly a sixth of them detected once, and roughly 12% sits in the top ten. The sample taken for sequencing was whole blood. Receptors were obtained from an adult who was a healthcare worker with PCR-confirmed SARS-CoV-2 infection or an uninfected control (not recorded which).

The chain employs TRBV6-5 and TRBJ1-1, with unresolved D. V was trimmed by 7 bases and J by 5 bases, leaving 20 bases between them. Germline CDR1 MNHEY, CDR2 SVGAGI. This CDR3 comprises 15 residues. CDR3 region: CASTNGAGLRTEAFF. In DNA, the CDR3 is TGTGCCAGCACCAACGGCGCAGGATTAAGAACTGAAGCTTTCTTT.

The chain combines TRBV20-1 with TRBJ2-1; 10 positions match TRBD2. The CDR3 contains 18 residues. The ends lost 1 base at V and 0 bases at J; junction bases unmatched: 9. Germline V lookup: CDR1 DFQATT, CDR2 SNEGSKA (reference sequence). CDR3 DNA sequence: TGCAGTGCTAGAGCGCTAGCGGGGGCCCCGAGCTCCTACAATGAGCAGTTCTTC. As protein: CSARALAGAPSSYNEQFF.

The CDR3 DNA sequence: TGCAGTGCTAGAGGAGAAGGGGGAAGAGGTAAAGCTTTCTTT. Amino acids: CSARGEGGRGKAFF. This chain connects TRBV20-1 to TRBJ1-1, with a weak D call TRBD1 (6 bases). The CDR3 is made up of 14 amino acids. The V and J ends lost 1 base and 9 bases respectively, with 18 bases between them. CDR1 and CDR2 (germline): DFQATT, SNEGSKA (reference sequence).

The V call is TRBV11-2, the J call TRBJ2-1; TRBD2 matches 10 bases. V dropped 4 bases and J dropped 4; count of bases not matched to a gene: 4. The CDR3 runs to 15 residues. The germline V gene has CDR1 SGHAT and CDR2 FQNNGV. CDR3 in DNA: TGTGCCAGCAGCTCACTAGCGGGGATTTACAATGAGCAGTTCTTC. Its translation: CASSSLAGIYNEQFF.

J is TRBJ1-2 and V is TRBV20-1; D is uncertain. This CDR3 has 17 amino acids. The germline V gene encodes CDR1 DFQATT and CDR2 SNEGSKA (reference sequence). Deletions cut 0 bases from V and 1 base from J, with 18 bases between. The CDR3, as DNA: TGCAGTGCTAGAGATCACCGAAGAGAGGGCCATAACTATGGCTACACCTTC. It translates to CSARDHRREGHNYGYTF.

This clonotype showed up just a few times. The chain uses TRBV7-3 and TRBJ2-1; TRBD1 agrees at 8 bases. The CDR3 totals 15 residues. V shed 3 bases and J 0 bases; nucleotides not matched to a gene: 1. Looked up from germline, CDR1 is SGHTA and CDR2 is FQGTGA. The CDR3 DNA reads TGTGCCAGCAGCTTCGGGACAGGCTCCTACAATGAGCAGTTCTTC. Its translation: CASSFGTGSYNEQFF.

The chain uses TRBV12-3 or TRBV12-4 and TRBJ1-2; perhaps TRBD1 as D (6 bases). Trimming shortened V by 6 bases and J by 3 bases, and 11 bases separated the two germline ends. The CDR3 has 13 amino acids. The CDR3 protein is CASRRDNDYGYTF. CDR3 in DNA: TGTGCCAGCAGACGGGACAACGACTATGGCTACACCTTC.

The chain's CDR3 is CASSANTGDSPLHF. CDR3 sequence (DNA): TGTGCCAGCAGCGCAAATACAGGGGATTCACCCCTCCACTTT. The genes are TRBV7-8 and TRBJ1-6, with TRBD1 matching over 7 bases. The V and J ends lost 5 bases and 8 bases, in that order; junction bases with no gene match: 6. Germline V gene lookup returns CDR1 SGHVS and CDR2 FQNEAQ. The CDR3 runs 14 residues.

This clonotype showed up just once. The chain employs TRBV29-1 and TRBJ2-5; 9 bases are shared with TRBD2. The germline V gene has CDR1 SQVTM and CDR2 ANQGSEA. The CDR3 contains 15 residues. After removal of 7 bases from V and 2 bases from J, the junction contained 11 bases not matched to a gene. The CDR3 sequence is CSGAGGPMGQETQYF. For the CDR3, the DNA is TGCAGCGGTGCGGGAGGGCCTATGGGGCAAGAGACCCAGTACTTC.

The J gene is TRBJ2-7, the V gene TRBV4-2; maybe TRBD1 (5 bases). CDR3 length: 13 amino acids. Trimming pared 0 bases from V and 3 bases from J, leaving 6 bases between. The V gene's germline CDR1 is LGHNA and CDR2 YNFKEQ. The CDR3 DNA sequence: TGTGCCAGCAGCCAAGACAGGGTCTACGAGCAGTACTTC. Amino acids: CASSQDRVYEQYF.

V is TRBV7-9 and J is TRBJ2-7; TRBD1 agrees at 7 bases. V trimming: 5 bases; J trimming: 3 bases; junction bases outside the gene matches: 7. Germline V gene data show CDR1 as SEHNR and CDR2 as FQNEAQ (reference sequence). The CDR3 totals 14 residues. The CDR3 region is CASSVPGQSYEQYF. Written as DNA, the CDR3 is TGTGCCAGCAGCGTTCCGGGACAGAGCTACGAGCAGTACTTC. Full variable domain (missing parts from reference TRBV7-9 and TRBJ2-7): DTGVSQNPRHKITKRGQNVTFRCDPISEHNRLYWYRQTLGQGPEFLTYFQNEAQLEKSRLLSDRFSAERPKGSFSTLEIQRTEQGDSAMYLCASSVPGQSYEQYFGPGTRLTVT.

The sample holds many counts of this clonotype. The V call is TRBV24-1, the J call TRBJ2-5, with TRBD1 as a possible D gene (6 bases). CDR3 size: 18 residues. V shed 4 bases and J shed 1 base, with 21 bases lying between them. CDR1 and CDR2 (germline): KGHDR, SFDVKD. CDR3 coding DNA: TGTGCCACCAGTGACCCGCGGCCTCAGGGGCGAATCCAAGAGACCCAGTACTTC. Encoded protein: CATSDPRPQGRIQETQYF.

This chain joins TRBV7-7 and TRBJ2-1; 10 nucleotides agree with TRBD1. CDR3 length equals 16 residues. CDR1 and CDR2 from the germline V gene are SSHAT and FNYEAQ (reference sequence). CDR3 DNA sequence: TGTGTTAGCAGCTCCCTCGGACAGGGGGCCTACAATGAGCAGTTCTTC. Protein product: CVSSSLGQGAYNEQFF.

This chain uses TRBV5-5 with TRBJ2-1; 10 bases are a match to TRBD2. This CDR3 has 12 residues. Germline lookup yields CDR1 SGHKS and CDR2 YYEKEE (reference sequence). Germline trimming cut 0 bases from V and 15 bases from J; bases unmatched to any gene: 3. As DNA, the CDR3 is TGTGCCAGCAGCTTGGAAGCGGGGGGGACGTTCTTC. It specifies CASSLEAGGTFF.

With respect to this clonotype: Given a much more abundant clone one base away, this may be a read error. This chain joins TRBV7-6 and TRBJ1-6; perhaps TRBD1 as D (5 bases). Germline CDR1 SGHVS, CDR2 FNYEAQ. The CDR3 covers 15 residues. CDR3: CASSSSVGGDSPPHF. For the CDR3, the DNA is TGTGCCAGCAGCTCGTCTGTCGGGGGTGATTCACCCCCCCACTTT.

This clonotype was observed a handful of times. The V and J genes are TRBV24-1 and TRBJ1-4, with 9 bases that match TRBD1. With V trimmed by 3 bases and J by 8 bases, 6 bases remained unmatched. The CDR3 is made up of 15 amino acids. Per the germline V gene, CDR1 is KGHDR and CDR2 is SFDVKD. CDR3 loop: CATSDPGTGNEKLFF. The CDR3 DNA reads TGTGCCACCAGTGATCCCGGGACAGGGAACGAAAAACTGTTTTTT.

This clonotype appeared many times. The chain recombines TRBV7-3 with TRBJ1-1; 7 bases are a match to TRBD1. With V trimmed by 5 bases and J by 3 bases, 9 bases remained unmatched. The CDR3 is 15 residues long. In germline, CDR1 is SGHTA, CDR2 FQGTGA. The CDR3 protein is CASSPTGRLDTEAFF. In DNA, the CDR3 is TGTGCCAGCAGCCCGACAGGGAGGTTGGACACTGAAGCTTTCTTT.

V and J are TRBV28 and TRBJ2-1; D is perhaps TRBD1 (6 bases). Germline V gene data show CDR1 as MDHEN and CDR2 as SYDVKM. Trimming stripped 2 bases from V and 8 bases from J, with 13 bases between. The CDR3 is made up of 14 amino acids. The CDR3 spells CASSLSGSGDEQFF. CDR3 nucleotide sequence: TGTGCCAGCAGTTTAAGTGGGTCAGGGGATGAGCAGTTCTTC.

This clonotype was detected many times. Here the CDR3 reads CAWMRGSYNSPLHF. The CDR3 region has the DNA TGTGCCTGGATGCGGGGCTCCTATAATTCACCCCTCCACTTT. The genes are TRBV30 and TRBJ1-6, with D unclear. This CDR3 is 14 amino acids long. Per the germline V gene, CDR1 is GTSNPN and CDR2 is SVGIG (reference sequence). V lost 4 bases and J 0 bases, leaving 7 bases between the germline ends.

This clonotype was recorded a few times. The chain combines TRBV7-9 with TRBJ1-4; D is ambiguous. The CDR3 covers 16 residues. Trimming removed 5 bases from V and 4 bases from J, with 17 bases in between. The germline gives CDR1 SEHNR, CDR2 FQNEAQ (reference sequence). The CDR3 reads CASSPRSSGVNEKLFF. The DNA for the CDR3 is TGTGCCAGCAGCCCTCGATCTTCCGGGGTTAATGAAAAACTGTTTTTT.

As to this clonotype: This clone may be a read error of a much larger clone one base away. The chain employs TRBV5-4 and TRBJ1-4, with TRBD1 matching over 11 bases. CDR1 is SGHNT, CDR2 YYREEE, per germline (reference sequence). This CDR3 has 15 amino acids. CDR3 loop: CASSLEDRGLENLFF. For the CDR3, the DNA is TGTGCCAGCAGCTTGGAGGACAGGGGGCTTGAAAATCTGTTTTTT.

This clonotype was counted between two and nine times. J is TRBJ2-1 and V is TRBV2, with 10 bases matching TRBD1. Looked up from germline, CDR1 is SNHLY and CDR2 is FYNNEI. The CDR3 sequence is 15 residues long. Losses at the gene ends were 6 bases for V and 8 bases for J; bases not matched to a gene: 10. Here the CDR3 DNA reads TGTGCCAGCAGCGACGACAGGGGGCTCAATCATGAGCAGTTCTTC. Encoded protein: CASSDDRGLNHEQFF. The variable domain in full, completed from reference TRBV2 and TRBJ2-1, reads EPEVTQTPSHQVTQMGQEVILRCVPISNHLYFYWYRQILGQKVEFLVSFYNNEISEKSEIFDDQFSVERPDGSNFTLKIRSTKLEDSAMYFCASSDDRGLNHEQFFGPGTRLTVL.

This clonotype occurred many times. V gene TRBV29-1 combines with J gene TRBJ1-2; possibly TRBD1 for D (5 bases). CDR1 and CDR2 (germline): SQVTM, ANQGSEA. The ends were cut back, 3 bases at V and 9 bases at J, with 14 bases in the middle. The CDR3 sequence is 12 residues long. The CDR3 spells CSVETAPVSYTF. The CDR3 DNA reads TGCAGCGTTGAGACAGCCCCGGTCAGCTACACCTTC.

This clonotype has just a few counts. The chain uses TRBV4-1 and TRBJ1-5; D is uncertain. This CDR3 spans 13 amino acids. Between the trimmed V and J ends, which lost 0 bases and 6 bases, there was a span of 6 bases. From germline, CDR1 is MGHRA and CDR2 YSYEKL. CDR3 protein: CASSQDMFQPQHF. The CDR3 DNA reads TGCGCCAGCAGCCAAGATATGTTTCAGCCCCAGCATTTT.

V is TRBV11-2 and J is TRBJ1-4; D remains unclear. V was pared by 3 bases and J by 7 bases, with 9 bases between. The CDR3 spans 13 residues. Germline-derived CDR1 and CDR2 are SGHAT and FQNNGV. The CDR3 DNA is TGTGCCAGCAGCTTGCCAGCGGGTGAAAAACTGTTTTTT. Translating gives CASSLPAGEKLFF.

The chain carries TRBV29-1 and TRBJ2-7; D is ambiguous. The V gene's germline CDR1 is SQVTM and CDR2 ANQGSEA. Trimming pared 2 bases from V and 5 bases from J, leaving 10 bases between. This CDR3 spans 12 amino acids. CDR3 region: CSVETGVNEQYF. In nucleotides, the CDR3 is TGCAGCGTTGAAACTGGGGTCAACGAGCAGTACTTC.